The 15 T cell receptor beta chains presented below share a single source sample, sequenced in a study of identical twins (dated by TCRdb to the mid-2010s). The library relied on 5' RACE. For sequencing, an Illumina HiSeq 2000 was employed. The public reads were quality trimmed at Q25 with fastp and then assembled into clones with MiXCR by TCRdb, keeping productive beta chains. CDR3 protein duplicates are merged, each entry listing the most common genes and DNA. The sample data list 400,000 to 500,000 distinct CDR3 sequences, and approximately 17% of these were observed just once. The leading ten clones occupy around 10% of the sample. Input material: naive T cells sorted from blood. According to the study, the label for this sample's cell subset or site signals: cells isolated with a human naive T-cell isolation kit. The receptors were sampled from a man over 45 in good health.

There are many counts of this clonotype. The V and J genes are TRBV10-3 and TRBJ2-2; D possibly uses TRBD1 or TRBD2 (7 bases each). The CDR3 is made up of 18 amino acids. V was shortened by 10 bases and J by 2 bases, with 26 bases between the two germline ends. Germline V gives CDR1 ENHRY, CDR2 SYGVKD. The chain's CDR3 is CATAGALRGGLNTGELFF. The CDR3 DNA reads TGTGCCACCGCTGGCGCCCTCAGGGGGGGCCTTAACACCGGGGAGCTGTTTTTT.

For the CDR3, the DNA is TGTGCCAGCACCCATTCCGGGAGGGCCGTTTTTGAGCAGTTCTTC. This gives the protein CASTHSGRAVFEQFF. J is TRBJ2-1 and V is TRBV25-1; 8 nucleotides line up with TRBD2. From germline, CDR1 is MGHDK and CDR2 SYGVNS. Trimming removed 7 bases from V and 9 bases from J; junction bases left unmatched: 14. The CDR3 covers 15 residues.

The chain couples TRBV4-3 to TRBJ2-5; the D gene is possibly TRBD2 (6 bases). The length of the CDR3 is 15 residues. Trimming removed 1 base from V and 1 base from J, with 10 bases in between. Germline CDR1 and CDR2: LGHNA and YSLEER. CDR3 amino acids: CASSQAPGVQETQYF. DNA of the CDR3: TGCGCCAGCAGCCAAGCCCCGGGGGTCCAAGAGACCCAGTACTTC.

The chain couples TRBV20-1 to TRBJ2-1; TRBD2 aligns across 11 bases. With 6 bases clipped from V and 1 base from J, the junction kept 11 bases outside the gene matches. There are 17 residues in the CDR3. Germline loops: CDR1 DFQATT, CDR2 SNEGSKA (reference sequence). The CDR3 loop is CSASRPSGGPSYNEQFF. The CDR3 DNA follows: TGCAGTGCCTCACGCCCTAGCGGGGGGCCATCCTACAATGAGCAGTTCTTC.

This clonotype was seen many times. The rearrangement links TRBV27 to TRBJ2-1, with TRBD2 matching over 10 bases. The CDR3 has 17 residues. Trimming at V came to 6 bases and at J to 4 bases, leaving 12 bases not matched to a gene. CDR1 MNHEY and CDR2 SMNVEV come from the germline V gene (reference sequence). CDR3 sequence reads: CASSKTSWTSGYNEQFF. The CDR3 DNA reads as TGTGCCAGCAGCAAAACTAGTTGGACTAGCGGTTACAATGAGCAGTTCTTC.

This clonotype came up many times. This chain uses TRBV7-2 with TRBJ2-5; 9 bases agree with TRBD1. The CDR3 has 15 amino acids. J gave up 2 bases and V 4 bases, and 5 bases lay outside the gene matches. CDR1 and CDR2 from the germline V gene are SGHTA and FQGNSA. The CDR3, as DNA: TGTGCCAGCAGCTGGACGGGGACAGGGCAAGAGACCCAGTACTTC. This codes for CASSWTGTGQETQYF.

The chain uses TRBV5-1 and TRBJ2-1, with TRBD1 matching 11 bases. V shed 0 bases, J shed 6 bases, and the junction held 5 bases outside the gene matches. CDR3 length: 16 amino acids. In germline, CDR1 is SGHRS, CDR2 YFSETQ. CDR3 bases: TGCGCCAGCAGCTTGGCACCGGGACAGGGGGTCAATGAGCAGTTCTTC. Its translation is CASSLAPGQGVNEQFF.

This clonotype was seen a handful of times. The chain couples TRBV12-3 or TRBV12-4 to TRBJ1-1; D unresolved. The CDR3 consists of 14 residues. Trimming removed 5 bases from V and 6 bases from J, with 16 bases in between. CDR3 in amino acids: CASSRHGKGPEAFF. In nucleotides, the CDR3 is TGTGCCAGCAGTCGCCATGGGAAAGGACCTGAAGCTTTCTTT.

This clonotype was counted between two and nine times. The chain uses TRBV28 and TRBJ2-7, with TRBD2 matching over 14 bases. CDR3 length equals 17 residues. Germline V lookup: CDR1 MDHEN, CDR2 SYDVKM. Trimming took 2 bases from V and 5 from J; bases not matched to a gene: 8. CDR3 nucleotides: TGTGCCAGCAGTTTAGCCGGGACTAGCGGGAGTATCCACGAGCAGTACTTC. Protein sequence: CASSLAGTSGSIHEQYF. Full variable domain (missing parts from reference TRBV28 and TRBJ2-7): DVKVTQSSRYLVKRTGEKVFLECVQDMDHENMFWYRQDPGLGLRLIYFSYDVKMKEKGDIPEGYSVSREKKERFSLILESASTNQTSMYLCASSLAGTSGSIHEQYFGPGTRLTVT.

There are many counts of this clonotype. V usage is TRBV20-1 and J usage is TRBJ2-4, with 8 bases matching TRBD1. CDR1 and CDR2 from the germline V gene are DFQATT and SNEGSKA (reference sequence). After removal of 1 base from V and 7 bases from J, the junction contained 3 bases not matched to a gene. This CDR3 spans 13 amino acids. The CDR3 bases are TGCAGTGCTAGAGGGCAGGGGGCGAACATTCAGTACTTC. This sequence encodes CSARGQGANIQYF.

This clonotype was found many times. This sequence joins TRBV20-1 and TRBJ2-4; D ambiguous. Trimming took off 3 bases at V and 7 bases at J, with 13 bases between the two ends. Germline-derived CDR1 and CDR2 are DFQATT and SNEGSKA (reference sequence). This CDR3 spans 13 amino acids. The CDR3 sequence: CSARDPPRNIQYF. In DNA form, the CDR3 reads TGCAGTGCTAGGGACCCTCCCCGGAACATTCAGTACTTC.

The sample holds many counts of this clonotype. The chain uses TRBV7-2 and TRBJ2-7; 9 bases line up with TRBD1. Germline V gives CDR1 SGHTA, CDR2 FQGNSA. The CDR3 covers 16 residues. With V trimmed by 2 bases and J by 2 bases, 7 bases remained unmatched. The CDR3 protein is CASSLRGQGNPYEQYF. CDR3 DNA: TGTGCCAGCAGCTTACGTGGACAGGGGAATCCCTACGAGCAGTACTTC.

The rearrangement joins TRBV12-3 or TRBV12-4 to TRBJ2-5; D is uncertain. The CDR3 sequence is 13 residues long. V was cut by 7 bases and J by 0 bases, with 9 bases left in between. Here the CDR3 DNA reads TGTGCCAGCACCGAGACGGACCAAGAGACCCAGTACTTC. This translates into CASTETDQETQYF.

This clonotype came up a few times. V and J are TRBV5-1 and TRBJ2-7; possibly TRBD2 for D (5 bases). The CDR3 contains 16 residues. Trimming removed 4 bases at V and 1 base at J, with 18 bases between. Germline V lookup: CDR1 SGHRS, CDR2 YFSETQ. CDR3 DNA: TGCGCCAGCAGCCCTGATGGAGGAAAAGCTTCCTACGAGCAGTACTTC. Residues: CASSPDGGKASYEQYF.

The J gene is TRBJ2-5, the V gene TRBV20-1; 9 bases line up with TRBD2. Trimming at V came to 3 bases and at J to 2 bases, leaving 4 bases not matched to a gene. Germline-derived CDR1 and CDR2 are DFQATT and SNEGSKA (reference sequence). This CDR3 is 14 amino acids long. The CDR3 DNA follows: TGCAGTGCTAGTCTTCTAGCGGGACAAGAGACCCAGTACTTC. Its protein is CSASLLAGQETQYF.